The 17 T cell receptor beta chains in this list originate from one sample, sequenced in a study of blood T cell repertoires in COVID-19. The assay was immunoSEQ multiplex PCR, and TCRdb's table has in-frame clones only and misses some. The sample shows approximately 200,000 clones, about 81% of them seen only once. The source material was peripheral blood. The receptors come from an elderly woman with COVID-19, enrolled during active disease.

This chain connects TRBV4-1 to TRBJ2-7; 12 bases agree with TRBD2. There are 18 residues in the CDR3. Germline-derived CDR1 and CDR2 are MGHRA and YSYEKL. V gave up 1 base and J gave up 2 bases; unmatched junction bases: 9. The DNA of the CDR3 is TGCGCCAGCAGCCAAGTTACTAGCGGGAGGTCGGGGACCTACGAGCAGTACTTC. Amino acid sequence: CASSQVTSGRSGTYEQYF.

This clone was picked up one time. The chain recombines TRBV18 with TRBJ2-7; a weak D match, TRBD2 (6 bases). V was pared by 2 bases and J by 6 bases, with 14 bases between. Per germline, CDR1 KGHSH and CDR2 LQKENI. The CDR3 contains 14 residues. CDR3 amino acids: CASSPNRLESEQYF. The CDR3 bases are TGTGCCAGCTCACCAAACAGACTAGAGAGCGAGCAGTACTTC.

The genes are TRBV3-1 (or the pseudogene TRBV3-2) and TRBJ2-2; 11 bases align to TRBD1. The germline V gene has CDR1 LGHDT and CDR2 YNNKEL (reference sequence). V shed 4 bases and J 3 bases; nucleotides not matched to a gene: 4. The CDR3 covers 16 residues. CDR3 region: CASSLWDRGDTGELFF. Here the CDR3 DNA reads TGTGCCAGCAGCCTCTGGGACAGGGGGGACACCGGGGAGCTGTTTTTT.

V gene TRBV13 combines with J gene TRBJ2-1, with 9 bases identical to TRBD2. This CDR3 is 17 amino acids long. Germline V gives CDR1 PRHDT, CDR2 FYEKMQ (reference sequence). Losses at the gene ends were 5 bases for V and 0 bases for J; bases not matched to a gene: 8. The chain's CDR3 is CASSVSSGLASYNEQFF. The DNA of the CDR3 is TGTGCCAGCAGCGTAAGCTCGGGACTAGCCTCCTACAATGAGCAGTTCTTC.

This clone was counted many times. J is TRBJ2-1 and V is TRBV5-5, with a weak D call TRBD1 (6 bases). Germline loops: CDR1 SGHKS, CDR2 YYEKEE (reference sequence). With 4 bases removed from V and 3 bases from J, the gap between germline ends came to 14 bases. The CDR3 sequence is 15 residues long. CDR3 in amino acids: CASSLPLDSYNEQFF. CDR3 bases: TGTGCCAGCAGCCTTCCCCTGGACAGCTACAATGAGCAGTTCTTC.

The chain combines TRBV7-6 with TRBJ2-7; 15 nucleotides align to TRBD2. The J segment lost 1 base and the V segment lost 4 bases, leaving 5 bases of the junction unmatched. Germline V gives CDR1 SGHVS, CDR2 FNYEAQ. The CDR3 consists of 17 residues. The CDR3 region is CASSSRTSGRGSYEQYF. The CDR3 DNA is TGTGCCAGCAGCTCACGGACTAGCGGGAGGGGATCCTACGAGCAGTACTTC.

This rearrangement joins TRBV19 to TRBJ1-2; 8 bases are shared with TRBD1. J was trimmed by 2 bases and V by 5 bases; bases with no gene match: 10. There are 16 residues in the CDR3. Germline assignment: CDR1 LNHDA and CDR2 SQIVND (reference sequence). The DNA of the CDR3 is TGTGCCAGTAGTCCGGGAATTGGACAGGGCAACTATGGCTACACCTTC. Protein product: CASSPGIGQGNYGYTF. Together with reference TRBV19 and TRBJ1-2, the CDR3 gives the full variable domain: DGGITQSPKYLFRKEGQNVTLSCEQNLNHDAMYWYRQDPGQGLRLIYYSQIVNDFQKGDIAEGYSVSREKKESFPLTVTSAQKNPTAFYLCASSPGIGQGNYGYTFGSGTRLTVV.

J is TRBJ2-1 and V is TRBV5-1; 11 positions match TRBD2. The CDR3 loop spans 17 amino acids. The V segment lost 4 bases and the J segment 8 bases; nucleotides outside the gene matches: 14. The germline gives CDR1 SGHRS, CDR2 YFSETQ. As DNA, the CDR3 is TGCGCCAGCAGCCCACTTATCGGTAGCGGGAGGGCATATGAGCAGTTCTTC. It is translated as CASSPLIGSGRAYEQFF.

As DNA, the CDR3 is TGCGCCAGCAGCCAAGACGCCGGGTCCCCATACGAGCAGTACTTC. Its protein is CASSQDAGSPYEQYF. The chain carries TRBV4-1 and TRBJ2-7; D is uncertain. Germline lookup yields CDR1 MGHRA and CDR2 YSYEKL. V was shortened by 0 bases and J by 4 bases, with 13 bases between the two germline ends. The CDR3 runs 15 residues.

J is TRBJ1-1 and V is TRBV11-2, with D unclear. Germline CDR1 is SGHAT and CDR2 is FQNNGV. The CDR3 has 15 residues. Trimming took 4 bases from V and 8 from J, leaving 20 bases between them. The CDR3 loop is CASSSLLYRAEEAFF. CDR3 coding DNA: TGTGCCAGCAGCTCCCTCCTGTACCGAGCTGAGGAAGCTTTCTTT.

In this sample, this clone turned up a few times. V is TRBV4-2 and J is TRBJ2-2; 13 bases match TRBD2. V shed 4 bases, J shed 2 bases, and the junction held 4 bases outside the gene matches. Germline V gene lookup returns CDR1 LGHNA and CDR2 YNFKEQ. The CDR3 is 17 amino acids. The CDR3 spells CASSRLAGGPNTGELFF. In DNA, the CDR3 is TGTGCCAGCAGCCGACTAGCGGGGGGACCTAACACCGGGGAGCTGTTTTTT.

The chain uses TRBV28 and TRBJ2-7, with 9 bases identical to TRBD1. The trim removed 4 bases at V and 2 bases at J, leaving 6 bases unmatched. The germline CDR1 and CDR2 sequences are MDHEN and SYDVKM. This CDR3 has 15 residues. The CDR3 reads CASSWGTGIPYEQYF. CDR3 nucleotide sequence: TGTGCCAGCAGTTGGGGGACAGGGATTCCCTACGAGCAGTACTTC.

This clone was counted a few times. The genes are TRBV6-6 and TRBJ2-6; D is perhaps TRBD1 (5 bases). The germline CDR1 and CDR2 sequences are MNHNY and SVGAGI (reference sequence). The CDR3 has 16 amino acids. Trimming took 2 bases from V and 2 from J, leaving 10 bases between them. Here the CDR3 DNA reads TGTGCCAGCAGTTACAATTCAGGGCCTGGGGCCAACGTCCTGACTTTC. Translating it yields CASSYNSGPGANVLTF.

The table lists this clone with a few counts. The chain uses TRBV7-9 and TRBJ2-7; TRBD2 is a possible D gene (5 bases). This CDR3 contains 13 residues. CDR1 and CDR2 (germline): SEHNR, FQNEAQ (reference sequence). V lost 4 bases and J 9 bases, leaving 16 bases between the germline ends. The DNA for the CDR3 is TGTGCCAGCAGCTCCGGACTCCGTCGTGGGCAGTACTTC. Translated: CASSSGLRRGQYF.

The chain combines TRBV2 with TRBJ2-1, with 8 bases fitting TRBD2. The germline V gene has CDR1 SNHLY and CDR2 FYNNEI. CDR3 length equals 15 residues. Trimming removed 7 bases from V and 0 bases from J; junction bases left unmatched: 5. This CDR3 reads CASNPSGHSYNEQFF. The CDR3 nucleotides are TGTGCCAGCAACCCTAGCGGGCACTCCTACAATGAGCAGTTCTTC.

This rearrangement joins TRBV3-1 (or the pseudogene TRBV3-2) to TRBJ1-2, with D possibly matching TRBD1 (6 bases). The CDR3 has 15 amino acids. V lost 0 bases and J 6 bases, leaving 14 bases between the germline ends. Per the germline V gene, CDR1 is LGHDT and CDR2 is YNNKEL (reference sequence). The CDR3 region is CASSQEGAGADGYTF. The CDR3 DNA sequence: TGTGCCAGCAGCCAAGAGGGGGCGGGCGCGGATGGCTACACCTTC.

CDR3 loop: CASTLGGSGNTIYF. The DNA for the CDR3 is TGTGCCAGCACCCTCGGGGGTTCTGGAAACACCATATATTTT. The chain employs TRBV9 and TRBJ1-3; TRBD1 is a possible D gene (5 bases). The V gene lost 6 bases and the J gene lost 1 base, with 11 bases spanning the gap. CDR1 SGDLS and CDR2 YYNGEE come from the germline V gene. The CDR3 runs to 14 residues.